This T cell receptor (beta chain) was found in a study of blood T cell repertoires in COVID-19. Repertoires were generated with immunoSEQ multiplex PCR, while TCRdb's copy carries only in-frame clones and drops some. The sample has some 250,000 clones; around 87% are singletons. V lost 4 bases, J lost 4 bases, and 7 bases lay in between. Looked up from germline, CDR1 is LGHDT and CDR2 is YNNKEL (reference sequence). This CDR3 has 13 amino acids. The sequenced sample was peripheral blood. The chain couples TRBV3-1 (or the pseudogene TRBV3-2) to TRBJ2-2; D is uncertain. The source of this sequence is an older woman with COVID-19, enrolled during active disease. CDR3 DNA: TGTGCCAGCAGCCCCTCGGTCACCGGGGAGCTGTTTTTT. It is translated as CASSPSVTGELFF.